One and the same sample provided the 9 T cell receptor beta chains below, sequenced in a study of blood T cell repertoires in COVID-19. Libraries were prepared by immunoSEQ multiplex PCR; TCRdb keeps only in-frame clonotypes and omits some of them. The top ten hold 12% of the sample, which has about 100,000 clones, almost 80% seen once. The specimen sequenced was peripheral blood. All receptors come from a woman in her 70s with acute or convalescent COVID-19.

This clone was detected only a few times. The chain recombines TRBV19 with TRBJ1-1, with D perhaps TRBD1 (5 bases). Germline CDR1 is LNHDA and CDR2 is SQIVND (reference sequence). CDR3 length: 16 residues. Between the trimmed V and J ends, which lost 4 bases and 1 base, there was a span of 16 bases. DNA for the CDR3: TGTGCCAGTAGTAACAGGTGGTGGGGTACGAACACTGAAGCTTTCTTT. The encoded protein is CASSNRWWGTNTEAFF.

The rearrangement uses TRBV7-3 and TRBJ2-3; 9 bases line up with TRBD2. Germline V CDR1 and CDR2: SGHTA, FQGTGA. V lost 5 bases, J lost 4 bases, and 13 bases stayed unmatched. CDR3 size: 17 residues. The CDR3 sequence is CASSLGRRGGAPDTQYF. CDR3 nucleotides: TGTGCCAGCAGCCTAGGAAGACGCGGGGGGGCCCCAGATACGCAGTATTTT. The full variable domain, rest sourced from reference TRBV7-3 and TRBJ2-3, is GAGVSQTPSNKVTEKGKYVELRCDPISGHTALYWYRQSLGQGPEFLIYFQGTGAADDSGLPNDRFFAVRPEGSVSTLKIQRTERGDSAVYLCASSLGRRGGAPDTQYFGPGTRLTVL.

The chain is built from TRBV7-8 and TRBJ1-1; D is uncertain. V lost 3 bases to trimming and J lost 0 bases, with 8 bases between them. The CDR3 extends over 14 amino acids. From germline, CDR1 is SGHVS and CDR2 FQNEAQ. The CDR3: CASSFAQMNTEAFF. Here the CDR3 DNA reads TGTGCCAGCAGCTTTGCACAGATGAACACTGAAGCTTTCTTT.

This clone appeared a single time. This rearrangement joins TRBV28 to TRBJ2-1, with D possibly TRBD2 on 6 matching bases. V lost 6 bases and J lost 1, with 13 bases in between. CDR3 length equals 15 residues. CDR1 and CDR2 (germline): MDHEN, SYDVKM. CDR3 sequence reads: CASRPTGGSYNEQFF. CDR3 sequence (DNA): TGTGCCAGCAGACCGACCGGGGGTTCCTACAATGAGCAGTTCTTC.

V gene TRBV7-6 combines with J gene TRBJ2-2; 8 nucleotides align to TRBD1. CDR1 SGHVS and CDR2 FNYEAQ come from the germline V gene. J was trimmed by 0 bases and V by 5 bases; bases with no gene match: 5. The CDR3 loop spans 16 amino acids. The CDR3 region has the DNA TGTGCCAGCAGCCCGCAGGGGGCTTCGAACACCGGGGAGCTGTTTTTT. Protein sequence: CASSPQGASNTGELFF.

The chain combines TRBV19 with TRBJ2-3; 9 bases match TRBD2. J lost 2 bases, V lost 4 bases, and 10 bases had no gene match. CDR1 is LNHDA and CDR2 is SQIVND in the germline V gene (reference sequence). There are 17 residues in the CDR3. Written as DNA, the CDR3 is TGTGCCAGTAGTACCCCCCTAGCGGGGACTCCCACAGATACGCAGTATTTT. This encodes CASSTPLAGTPTDTQYF.

This clone was counted between two and nine times. The chain joins TRBV9 to TRBJ1-2; 11 bases are a match to TRBD1. This CDR3 is built from 14 residues. The V segment lost 3 bases and the J segment 7 bases; nucleotides outside the gene matches: 5. Germline V gives CDR1 SGDLS, CDR2 YYNGEE. The CDR3 DNA sequence: TGTGCCAGCAGCGCCAGGACAGGGGGCTTTGGCTACACCTTC. As protein: CASSARTGGFGYTF.

This clone was observed a single time. J is TRBJ1-4 and V is TRBV21-1; the table's D call, TRBD1, was not checked against the DNA. TRBV21-1 is a pseudogene. This CDR3 region has 20 residues. CDR3 DNA: TGTGCCAGCAGCATTAATTCTGGACAGGGGAAAAAATCAACTAATGAAAAACTGTTTTTT. This translates into CASSINSGQGKKSTNEKLFF.

This clone turned up a few times. The V gene is TRBV11-3, the J gene TRBJ2-7, with 10 bases matching TRBD1. Germline trimming cut 1 base from V and 2 bases from J; bases unmatched to any gene: 2. Germline-derived CDR1 and CDR2 are SGHNT and YENEEA. The CDR3 runs 15 residues. CDR3 DNA sequence: TGTGCCAGCAGCTTAGGAGGGACAGGGGCCTACGAGCAGTACTTC. It codes for CASSLGGTGAYEQYF.